Listed below are T cell receptor beta chains from one sample, sequenced in a study of cytomegalovirus exposure and HLA in healthy donors. Generated by immunoSEQ multiplex PCR, the TCRdb table keeps only in-frame clones and is missing some. The data contain 90,000 to 120,000 clones, over 75% of them singletons. Sequenced: PBMCs. These receptors all come from a man aged 25-45 years in good health and CMV-seronegative. Each CDR3 is given with its conserved first and last residue. The order of the fields is J gene, clone size, CDR3 length, V gene, D gene, CDR3 protein, CDR3 DNA. A D gene is named only where the DNA matches it firmly. The listing skips clone size in some rows; elsewhere it reads once, few, many or a size class.

j_gene: TRBJ2-3; abundance: -; len: 16; v_gene: TRBV4-1; d_gene: TRBD2; CDR3aa: CASSQDSSGSADTQYF; CDR3nt: TGCGCCAGCAGCCAAGACTCTAGCGGGAGTGCAGATACGCAGTATTTT
j_gene: TRBJ2-1; abundance: once; len: 12; v_gene: TRBV9; d_gene: -; CDR3aa: CASNLGSGEQFF; CDR3nt: TGTGCCAGCAATCTCGGTAGCGGTGAGCAGTTCTTC
j_gene: TRBJ1-1; abundance: -; len: 14; v_gene: TRBV5-6; d_gene: -; CDR3aa: CASSLAGINTEAFF; CDR3nt: TGTGCCAGCAGCTTGGCCGGGATAAACACTGAAGCTTTCTTT
j_gene: TRBJ2-1; abundance: -; len: 16; v_gene: TRBV4-1; d_gene: TRBD2; CDR3aa: CASSQEAGVKYVEQFF; CDR3nt: TGCGCCAGCAGCCAAGAAGCGGGAGTGAAGTACGTTGAGCAGTTCTTC
j_gene: TRBJ2-7; abundance: -; len: 15; v_gene: TRBV5-1; d_gene: TRBD2; CDR3aa: CASSFSGSLAYEQYF; CDR3nt: TGCGCCAGCAGCTTTAGCGGGAGCCTTGCCTACGAGCAGTACTTC
j_gene: TRBJ2-2; abundance: -; len: 16; v_gene: TRBV9; d_gene: TRBD2; CDR3aa: CASSPHKRGGTGELFF; CDR3nt: TGTGCCAGCAGCCCCCATAAGCGGGGCGGCACCGGGGAGCTGTTTTTT
j_gene: TRBJ2-7; abundance: -; len: 18; v_gene: TRBV27; d_gene: -; CDR3aa: CASPRISRRRTGIFGQYF; CDR3nt: TGTGCCAGCCCCCGCATAAGTAGACGACGGACGGGGATCTTCGGGCAGTACTTC
j_gene: TRBJ2-2; abundance: -; len: 18; v_gene: TRBV10-3; d_gene: TRBD2; CDR3aa: CASKPGLAGGSYTGELFF; CDR3nt: TGTGCCAGCAAACCGGGACTAGCGGGAGGGAGCTACACCGGGGAGCTGTTTTTT
j_gene: TRBJ2-5; abundance: -; len: 12; v_gene: TRBV28; d_gene: -; CDR3aa: CASSLVPKTQYF; CDR3nt: TGTGCCAGCAGTTTAGTGCCTAAAACCCAGTACTTC
j_gene: TRBJ2-5; abundance: -; len: 14; v_gene: TRBV7-9; d_gene: -; CDR3aa: CASSLTYSQETQYF; CDR3nt: TGTGCCAGCAGCTTAACATACAGCCAAGAGACCCAGTACTTC
j_gene: TRBJ2-1; abundance: -; len: 11; v_gene: TRBV30; d_gene: TRBD1; CDR3aa: CAARGYNEQFF; CDR3nt: TGTGCCGCCAGGGGGTACAATGAGCAGTTCTTC
j_gene: TRBJ2-7; abundance: -; len: 15; v_gene: TRBV28; d_gene: -; CDR3aa: CASSFRDLGYYEQYF; CDR3nt: TGTGCCAGCAGTTTCCGGGACTTGGGTTATTACGAGCAGTACTTC
j_gene: TRBJ2-3; abundance: -; len: 12; v_gene: TRBV6-6; d_gene: -; CDR3aa: CASRQGADTQYF; CDR3nt: TGTGCCAGCAGACAGGGCGCAGATACGCAGTATTTT
j_gene: TRBJ1-2; abundance: -; len: 14; v_gene: TRBV9; d_gene: TRBD1; CDR3aa: CASSRGTGHYGYTF; CDR3nt: TGTGCCAGCAGCCGCGGGACAGGGCACTATGGCTACACCTTC
j_gene: TRBJ1-4; abundance: -; len: 12; v_gene: TRBV30; d_gene: -; CDR3aa: CAWGQWYEKLFF; CDR3nt: TGTGCCTGGGGACAGTGGTATGAAAAACTGTTTTTT
j_gene: TRBJ1-1; abundance: -; len: 13; v_gene: TRBV6-5; d_gene: -; CDR3aa: CASSLRGSHEAFF; CDR3nt: TGTGCCAGCAGCCTCCGAGGCAGTCATGAAGCTTTCTTT
j_gene: TRBJ2-3; abundance: -; len: 16; v_gene: TRBV2; d_gene: -; CDR3aa: CARALKEVDSTDTQYF; CDR3nt: TGTGCCAGAGCCCTCAAGGAGGTGGATAGCACAGATACGCAGTATTTT
j_gene: TRBJ1-5; abundance: -; len: 14; v_gene: TRBV18; d_gene: -; CDR3aa: CASSPGGVSGPQHF; CDR3nt: TGTGCCAGCTCACCTGGGGGGGTGAGCGGGCCCCAGCATTTT
j_gene: TRBJ2-7; abundance: -; len: 16; v_gene: TRBV2; d_gene: TRBD2; CDR3aa: CASSEAGLVIGYEQYF; CDR3nt: TGTGCCAGCAGTGAAGCGGGACTAGTAATCGGCTACGAGCAGTACTTC
j_gene: TRBJ1-4; abundance: few; len: 20; v_gene: TRBV28; d_gene: -; CDR3aa: CATYGLDLYAVPATKEKLFF; CDR3nt: TGTGCCACCTACGGACTTGACCTCTACGCCGTCCCCGCGACAAAAGAAAAACTGTTTTTT